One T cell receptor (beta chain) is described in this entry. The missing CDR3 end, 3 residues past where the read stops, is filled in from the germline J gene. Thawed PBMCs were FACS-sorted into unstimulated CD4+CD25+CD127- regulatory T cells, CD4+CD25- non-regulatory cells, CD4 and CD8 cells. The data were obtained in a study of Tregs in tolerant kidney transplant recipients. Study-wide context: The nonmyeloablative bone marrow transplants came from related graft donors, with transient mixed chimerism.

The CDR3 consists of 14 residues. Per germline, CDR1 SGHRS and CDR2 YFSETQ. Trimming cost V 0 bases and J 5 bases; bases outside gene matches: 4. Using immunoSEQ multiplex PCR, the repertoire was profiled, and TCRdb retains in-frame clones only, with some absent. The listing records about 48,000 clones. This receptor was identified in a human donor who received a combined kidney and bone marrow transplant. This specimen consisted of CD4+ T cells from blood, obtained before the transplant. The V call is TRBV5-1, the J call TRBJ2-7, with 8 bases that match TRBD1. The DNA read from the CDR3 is TGCGCCAGCAGCTTGGACAGGGGGATAAACGAG. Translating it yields CASSLDRGINE. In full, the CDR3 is CASSLDRGINEQYF.